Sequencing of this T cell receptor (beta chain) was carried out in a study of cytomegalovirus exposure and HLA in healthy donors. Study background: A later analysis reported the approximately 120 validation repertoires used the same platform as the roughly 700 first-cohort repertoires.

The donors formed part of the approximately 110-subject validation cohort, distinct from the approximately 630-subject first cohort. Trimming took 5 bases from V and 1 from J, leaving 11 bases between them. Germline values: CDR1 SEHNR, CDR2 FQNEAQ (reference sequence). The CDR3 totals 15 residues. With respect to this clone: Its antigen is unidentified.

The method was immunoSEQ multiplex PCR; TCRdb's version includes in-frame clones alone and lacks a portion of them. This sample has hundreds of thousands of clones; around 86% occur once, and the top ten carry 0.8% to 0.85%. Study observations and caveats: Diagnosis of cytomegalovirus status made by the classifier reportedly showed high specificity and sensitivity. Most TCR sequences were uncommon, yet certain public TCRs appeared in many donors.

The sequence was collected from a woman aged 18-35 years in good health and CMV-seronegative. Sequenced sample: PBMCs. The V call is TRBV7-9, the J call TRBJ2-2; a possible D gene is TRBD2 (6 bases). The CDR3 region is CASSNSGQNTGELFF. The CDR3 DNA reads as TGTGCCAGCAGCAATAGCGGACAGAACACCGGGGAGCTGTTTTTT.